This T cell receptor beta chain emerged from a study of T cell changes during pregnancy in multiple sclerosis. Germline V gives CDR1 LNHNV, CDR2 YYDKDF (reference sequence). The CDR3 is made up of 15 amino acids. The V and J ends lost 5 bases and 7 bases, in that order; junction bases with no gene match: 7. This clone has a single count. The repertoire was sequenced with immunoSEQ multiplex PCR; TCRdb's copy has only in-frame clones and lacks some. This sample has tens of thousands of clones, with around 89% found just once. This TCR was sampled from a female donor in good health, enrolled as a control in a pregnancy study. The chain joins TRBV15 to TRBJ2-1; TRBD2 aligns across 11 bases. The specimen comprised peripheral blood, sampled in the first trimester of pregnancy. CDR3 sequence: CATSHSGRADNEQFF. CDR3 DNA: TGTGCCACCAGCCATAGCGGGAGGGCCGATAATGAGCAGTTCTTC.